A single sample gave rise to the 21 T cell receptor beta chains below, sequenced in a study of CXCR3-negative and CXCR3-positive naive CD8 T cells. The authors prepared UMI-labeled TRB cDNA libraries by 5' RACE. TCRdb reprocessed the 5' RACE reads and stores each CDR3 protein as one record, lacking DNA. Here the sample table reports about 40,000 distinct CDR3 sequences. The specimen sequenced was memory CD8+ T cells from blood. The receptors were gathered from a human donor in good health. Some clones in this sample may be carry-over from other donors' samples.

The chain links TRBV28 to TRBJ2-5; the TCRdb call, TRBD1, lacks DNA for checking. CDR3 length: 13 residues. The V gene's germline CDR1 is MDHEN and CDR2 SYDVKM. The CDR3 reads CASSPPQGETQYF.

The V call is TRBV2, the J call TRBJ2-1; TCRdb designates TRBD1, a call that cannot be tested without DNA. The CDR3 spans 13 residues. CDR1 and CDR2 from the germline V gene are SNHLY and FYNNEI. The CDR3 is CASSVGANNEQFF. The variable domain in full, with the rest retrieved from reference TRBV2 and TRBJ2-1, is EPEVTQTPSHQVTQMGQEVILRCVPISNHLYFYWYRQILGQKVEFLVSFYNNEISEKSEIFDDQFSVERPDGSNFTLKIRSTKLEDSAMYFCASSVGANNEQFFGPGTRLTVL.

The chain is built from TRBV7-9 and TRBJ2-7; no DNA is available, so the TRBD1 call from TCRdb remains unchecked. Germline V lookup: CDR1 SEHNR, CDR2 FQNEAQ (reference sequence). The length of the CDR3 is 15 residues. The CDR3 loop is CASSPWTGSLYEQYF.

The chain recombines TRBV7-6 with TRBJ2-5; TCRdb gives TRBD2 as the D gene, but with no DNA this cannot be confirmed. The V gene's germline CDR1 is SGHVS and CDR2 FNYEAQ. The CDR3 is 15 residues long. CDR3 in amino acids: CASSQRLAVVGTQYF.

The chain employs TRBV29-1 and TRBJ1-1; no DNA is available, so the TRBD1 call from TCRdb remains unchecked. Germline-derived CDR1 and CDR2 are SQVTM and ANQGSEA. The CDR3 has 15 residues. The chain's CDR3 is CSVVVRDIVNTEAFF.

This chain uses TRBV29-1 with TRBJ2-7; the TRBD1 assignment by TCRdb is unverifiable without DNA. This CDR3 is built from 13 residues. The germline V gene encodes CDR1 SQVTM and CDR2 ANQGSEA. This CDR3 reads CSVGQGGYYEQYF.

The chain uses TRBV6-5 and TRBJ1-1. Per germline, CDR1 MNHEY and CDR2 SVGAGI. The CDR3 has 13 amino acids. CDR3 amino acids: CASSYFGDTEAFF.

The V and J genes are TRBV29-1 and TRBJ2-2; the TRBD1 assignment by TCRdb is unverifiable without DNA. CDR1 and CDR2 from the germline V gene are SQVTM and ANQGSEA. The CDR3 contains 15 residues. CDR3 residues: CSVVGTAVNTGELFF.

This chain uses TRBV3-1 with TRBJ2-1; TCRdb returns TRBD2, unconfirmable since there is no DNA. Germline assignment: CDR1 LGHDT and CDR2 YNNKEL (reference sequence). The length of the CDR3 is 19 residues. This CDR3 reads CASSQDRVGGLAPYNEQFF.

V and J are TRBV20-1 and TRBJ1-1; the D call of TRBD1 rests on TCRdb alone, since no DNA is present to check it. This CDR3 has 12 amino acids. The germline gives CDR1 DFQATT, CDR2 SNEGSKA (reference sequence). CDR3 in amino acids: CSAGTGGTEAFF.

The chain has TRBV20-1 and TRBJ2-2; TCRdb lists TRBD2, though no DNA is available to test this call. Germline V CDR1 and CDR2: DFQATT, SNEGSKA (reference sequence). The length of the CDR3 is 16 residues. CDR3 sequence: CSARSPDAAEAGELFF.

J is TRBJ2-6 and V is TRBV4-2; with no DNA, the TCRdb D assignment of TRBD1 cannot be verified. Germline CDR1 and CDR2: LGHNA and YNFKEQ. This CDR3 comprises 17 residues. CDR3 loop: CASSQDGGRSGANVLTF.

The chain recombines TRBV7-9 with TRBJ2-7; TCRdb calls TRBD1, which cannot be checked without DNA. Germline loops: CDR1 SEHNR, CDR2 FQNEAQ (reference sequence). This CDR3 is built from 15 residues. The CDR3 spells CASSLTTGTSYEQYF. The whole variable domain, remainder taken from reference TRBV7-9 and TRBJ2-7, is DTGVSQNPRHKITKRGQNVTFRCDPISEHNRLYWYRQTLGQGPEFLTYFQNEAQLEKSRLLSDRFSAERPKGSFSTLEIQRTEQGDSAMYLCASSLTTGTSYEQYFGPGTRLTVT.

The rearrangement uses TRBV29-1 and TRBJ2-2; lacking DNA, the TRBD1 call made by TCRdb goes unchecked. Germline CDR1 reads SQVTM; CDR2 reads ANQGSEA. CDR3 length: 13 residues. The CDR3: CSVRGGNTGELFF.

The chain uses TRBV6-2 or TRBV6-3 and TRBJ2-1. From germline, CDR1 is MNHEY and CDR2 SVGEGT. This CDR3 contains 14 residues. The CDR3 sequence: CASSYAHLYNEQFF.

V usage is TRBV9 and J usage is TRBJ1-1. CDR3 length equals 13 residues. In germline, CDR1 is SGDLS, CDR2 YYNGEE. This CDR3 reads CASSVSLGTEAFF.

The rearrangement joins TRBV5-1 to TRBJ2-1. Looked up from germline, CDR1 is SGHRS and CDR2 is YFSETQ. There are 14 residues in the CDR3. The CDR3 here is CASSLRGSYNEQFF.

This clonotype counts as medium-sized by frequency. The genes are TRBV6-4 and TRBJ2-3; TCRdb's assignment of TRBD1 cannot be checked, as there is no DNA. The germline V gene has CDR1 MRHNA and CDR2 SNTAGT. The CDR3 consists of 14 residues. CDR3 protein: CASTPGQGSDTQYF.

This chain's CDR3 is CSAPPSGGYSSTDTQYF. This sequence joins TRBV20-1 and TRBJ2-3; TCRdb picks TRBD2, but there is no DNA to check that call. From germline, CDR1 is DFQATT and CDR2 SNEGSKA (reference sequence). CDR3 length equals 17 residues.

The chain's CDR3 is CASSQEGTGVSANEQFF. The V and J genes are TRBV4-3 and TRBJ2-1; TCRdb's D gene call, TRBD1, goes unchecked for lack of DNA. This CDR3 is 17 amino acids long. Germline V gives CDR1 LGHNA, CDR2 YSLEER.

V usage is TRBV29-1 and J usage is TRBJ1-5; TCRdb's assignment of TRBD1 cannot be checked, as there is no DNA. The CDR3 length is 13 residues. CDR1 is SQVTM, CDR2 ANQGSEA, per germline. CDR3 region: CSFRQGSNQPQHF.